Included here is one TCR beta chain sequence, with context. Its antigen is undetermined. Use of 60 Vbeta and 13 Jbeta primers characterized the PCR. The protocol was immunoSEQ multiplex PCR, while the TCRdb copy is restricted to in-frame clones and leaves out a portion. This sample's table reports roughly 73,000 clones. The data originate from a study of cytomegalovirus exposure and HLA in healthy donors. Overall study findings and caveats: CMV serostatus was the only recorded immune exposure for donors. A missense DCLRE1C variant was associated with V- and J-gene trimming of TCR beta chains in a later analysis, and an independent cohort replicated the association.

Material: PBMCs. The clonotype comes from a female donor in good health and CMV-seropositive.

CDR3 nucleotides: TGTGCCAGCAGCCAAGGCGGGAGGGCCGGGGACGAGCAGTACTTC. Translation: CASSQGGRAGDEQYF. This sequence joins TRBV4-2 and TRBJ2-7; 9 bases map to TRBD2. With 1 base clipped from V and 5 bases from J, the junction kept 6 bases outside the gene matches. Germline lookup yields CDR1 LGHNA and CDR2 YNFKEQ. The CDR3 spans 15 residues.